The entry that follows covers one TCR beta chain sequence. This sample is drawn from a study of blood T cell repertoires in COVID-19. As for the study in general: Samples came from the United States, Italy and Spain, spanning acute and convalescent COVID-19.

Sequenced by immunoSEQ multiplex PCR; TCRdb stores in-frame clones only, minus some. The sample has 350,000 to 400,000 clones, around 87% seen once. The germline CDR1 and CDR2 sequences are KGHDR and SFDVKD. Unmatched junction bases numbered 4, after V lost 7 bases and J lost 3 bases. The length of the CDR3 is 13 residues. Sequences were obtained from PBMCs or T cells enriched from blood (not recorded which). This sequence originates from a man between 40 and 49 years old in a cohort exposed to, infected with or recovered from COVID-19 (not recorded which). V usage is TRBV24-1 and J usage is TRBJ1-1; 7 nucleotides match TRBD1. The CDR3 region is CATRRDSDTEAFF. The CDR3 DNA sequence: TGTGCCACCAGACGGGACAGCGACACTGAAGCTTTCTTT.